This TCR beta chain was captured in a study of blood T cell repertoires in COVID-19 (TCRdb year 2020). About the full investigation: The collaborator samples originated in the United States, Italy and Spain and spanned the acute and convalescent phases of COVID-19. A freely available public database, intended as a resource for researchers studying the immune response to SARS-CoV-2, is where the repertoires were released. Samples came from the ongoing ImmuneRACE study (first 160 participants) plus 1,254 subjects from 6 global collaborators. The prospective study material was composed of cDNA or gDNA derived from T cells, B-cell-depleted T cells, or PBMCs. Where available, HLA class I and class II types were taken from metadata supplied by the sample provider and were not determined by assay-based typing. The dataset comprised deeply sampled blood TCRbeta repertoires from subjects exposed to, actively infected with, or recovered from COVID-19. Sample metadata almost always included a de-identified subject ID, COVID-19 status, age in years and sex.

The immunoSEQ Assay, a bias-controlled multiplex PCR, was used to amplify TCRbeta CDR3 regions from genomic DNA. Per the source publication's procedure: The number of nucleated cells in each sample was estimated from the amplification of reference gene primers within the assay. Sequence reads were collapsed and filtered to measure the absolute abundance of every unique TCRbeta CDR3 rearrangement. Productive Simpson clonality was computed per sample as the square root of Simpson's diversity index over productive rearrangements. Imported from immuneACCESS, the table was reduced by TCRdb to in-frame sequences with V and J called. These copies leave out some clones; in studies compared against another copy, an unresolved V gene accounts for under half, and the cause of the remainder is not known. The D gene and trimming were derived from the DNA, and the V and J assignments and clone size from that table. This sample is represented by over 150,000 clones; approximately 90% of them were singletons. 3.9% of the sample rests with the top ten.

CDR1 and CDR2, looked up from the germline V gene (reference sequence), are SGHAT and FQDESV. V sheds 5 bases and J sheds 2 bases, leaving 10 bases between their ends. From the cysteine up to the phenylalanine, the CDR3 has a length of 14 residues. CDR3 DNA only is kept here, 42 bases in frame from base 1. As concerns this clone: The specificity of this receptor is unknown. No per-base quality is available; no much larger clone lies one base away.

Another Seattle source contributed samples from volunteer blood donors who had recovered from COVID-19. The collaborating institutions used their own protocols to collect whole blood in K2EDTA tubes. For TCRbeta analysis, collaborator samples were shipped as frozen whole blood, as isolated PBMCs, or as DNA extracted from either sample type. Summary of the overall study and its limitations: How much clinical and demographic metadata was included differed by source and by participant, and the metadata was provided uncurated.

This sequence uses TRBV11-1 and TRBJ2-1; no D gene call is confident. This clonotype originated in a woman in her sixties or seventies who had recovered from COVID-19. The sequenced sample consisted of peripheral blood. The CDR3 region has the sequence CASSPRVAYNEQFF. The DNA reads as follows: TGTGCCAGCAGCCCTCGGGTGGCCTACAATGAGCAGTTCTTC.